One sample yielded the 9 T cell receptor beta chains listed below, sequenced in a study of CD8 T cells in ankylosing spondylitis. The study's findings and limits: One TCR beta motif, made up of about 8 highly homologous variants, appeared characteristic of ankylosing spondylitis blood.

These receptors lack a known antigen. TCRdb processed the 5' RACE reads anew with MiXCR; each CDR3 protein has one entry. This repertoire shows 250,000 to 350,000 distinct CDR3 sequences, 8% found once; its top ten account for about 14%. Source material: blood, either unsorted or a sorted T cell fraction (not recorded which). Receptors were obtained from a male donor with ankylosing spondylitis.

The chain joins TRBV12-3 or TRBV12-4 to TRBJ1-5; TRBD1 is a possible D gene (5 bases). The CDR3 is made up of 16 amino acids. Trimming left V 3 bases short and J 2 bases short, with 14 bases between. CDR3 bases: TGTGCCAGCAGTTTTGGATGGGGGGTTGGCAATCAGCCCCAGCATTTT. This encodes CASSFGWGVGNQPQHF.

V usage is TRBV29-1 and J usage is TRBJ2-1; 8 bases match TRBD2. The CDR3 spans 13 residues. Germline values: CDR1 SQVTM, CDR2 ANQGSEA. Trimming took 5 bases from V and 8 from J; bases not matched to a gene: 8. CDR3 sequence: CSVRPSGGHEQFF. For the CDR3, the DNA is TGCAGCGTTCGACCTTCGGGAGGGCATGAGCAGTTCTTC.

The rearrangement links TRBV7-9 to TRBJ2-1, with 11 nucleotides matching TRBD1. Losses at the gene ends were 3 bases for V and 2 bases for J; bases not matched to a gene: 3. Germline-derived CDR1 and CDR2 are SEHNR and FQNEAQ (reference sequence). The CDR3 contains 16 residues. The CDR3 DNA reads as TGTGCCAGCAGCTTGGGACAGGGGGATGCCTACAATGAGCAGTTCTTC. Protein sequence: CASSLGQGDAYNEQFF. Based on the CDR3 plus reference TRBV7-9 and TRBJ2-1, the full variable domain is DTGVSQNPRHKITKRGQNVTFRCDPISEHNRLYWYRQTLGQGPEFLTYFQNEAQLEKSRLLSDRFSAERPKGSFSTLEIQRTEQGDSAMYLCASSLGQGDAYNEQFFGPGTRLTVL.

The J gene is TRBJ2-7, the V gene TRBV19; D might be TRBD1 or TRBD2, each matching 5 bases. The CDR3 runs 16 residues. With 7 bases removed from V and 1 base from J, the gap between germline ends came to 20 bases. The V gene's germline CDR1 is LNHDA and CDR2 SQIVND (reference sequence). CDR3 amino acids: CASTSLGREQSYEQYF. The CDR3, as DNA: TGTGCCAGTACCTCGTTGGGACGCGAGCAATCCTACGAGCAGTACTTC.

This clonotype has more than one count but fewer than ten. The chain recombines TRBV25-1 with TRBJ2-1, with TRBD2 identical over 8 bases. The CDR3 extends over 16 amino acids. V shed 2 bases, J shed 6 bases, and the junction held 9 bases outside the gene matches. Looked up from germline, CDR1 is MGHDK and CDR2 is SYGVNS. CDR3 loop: CASSERSREGGNEQFF. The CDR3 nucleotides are TGTGCCAGCAGTGAAAGGTCCCGGGAGGGCGGCAATGAGCAGTTCTTC. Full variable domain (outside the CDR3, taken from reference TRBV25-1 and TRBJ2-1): EADIYQTPRYLVIGTGKKITLECSQTMGHDKMYWYQQDPGMELHLIHYSYGVNSTEKGDLSSESTVSRIRTEHFPLTLESARPSHTSQYLCASSERSREGGNEQFFGPGTRLTVL.

CDR3 nucleotides: TGTGCCAGCAGCCAAGTTCCCAGGCCAGAGACCCAGTACTTC. Translating gives CASSQVPRPETQYF. This rearrangement joins TRBV14 to TRBJ2-5; no definite D call. The CDR3 is 14 amino acids. V was cut by 1 base and J by 4 bases, with 10 bases left in between. CDR1 is SGHDN and CDR2 is FVKESK in the germline V gene.

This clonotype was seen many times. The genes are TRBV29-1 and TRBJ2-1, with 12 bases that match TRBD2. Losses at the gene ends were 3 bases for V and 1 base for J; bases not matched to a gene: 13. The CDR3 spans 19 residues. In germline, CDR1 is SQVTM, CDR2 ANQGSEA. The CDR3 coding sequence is TGCAGCGTTGAGAGGCCGCCGGGACTAGCGGGCACTTCCTACAATGAGCAGTTCTTC. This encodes CSVERPPGLAGTSYNEQFF.

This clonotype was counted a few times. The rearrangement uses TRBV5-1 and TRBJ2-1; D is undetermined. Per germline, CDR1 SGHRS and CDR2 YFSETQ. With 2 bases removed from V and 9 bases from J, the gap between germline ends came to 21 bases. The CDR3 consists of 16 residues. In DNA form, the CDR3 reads TGCGCCAGCAGCTTAGAGTTTATTTCTTTTGACGGTGAGCAGTTCTTC. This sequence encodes CASSLEFISFDGEQFF.

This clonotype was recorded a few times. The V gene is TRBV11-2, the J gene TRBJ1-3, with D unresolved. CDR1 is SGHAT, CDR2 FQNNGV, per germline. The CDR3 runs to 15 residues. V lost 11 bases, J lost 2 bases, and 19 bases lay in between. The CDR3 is CAPGDLNSTGNTIYF. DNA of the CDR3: TGTGCCCCAGGAGATTTAAATTCTACTGGAAACACCATATATTTT.